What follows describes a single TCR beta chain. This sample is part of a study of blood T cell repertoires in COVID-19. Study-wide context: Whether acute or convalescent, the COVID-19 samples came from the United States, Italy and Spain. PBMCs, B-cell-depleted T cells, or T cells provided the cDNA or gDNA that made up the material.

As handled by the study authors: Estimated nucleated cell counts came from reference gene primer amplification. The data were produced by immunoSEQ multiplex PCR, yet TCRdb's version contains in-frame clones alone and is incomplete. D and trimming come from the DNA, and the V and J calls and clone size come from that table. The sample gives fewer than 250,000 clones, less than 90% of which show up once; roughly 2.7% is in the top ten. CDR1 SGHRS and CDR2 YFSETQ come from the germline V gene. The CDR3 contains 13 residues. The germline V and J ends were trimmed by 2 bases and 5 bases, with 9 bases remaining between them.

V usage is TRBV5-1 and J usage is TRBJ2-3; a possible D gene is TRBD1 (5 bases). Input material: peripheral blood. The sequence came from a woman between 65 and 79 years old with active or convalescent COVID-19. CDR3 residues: CASSFRDVDTQYF. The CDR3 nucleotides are TGCGCCAGCAGCTTCAGGGATGTAGATACGCAGTATTTT.